These 22 T cell receptor beta chains originate from one sample sequenced in a study of control samples from healthy donors and cancer patients (dated by TCRdb to about 2020). To prepare the library, the immunoSEQ multiplex PCR assay was applied. This immuneACCESS table, as held by TCRdb, lists in-frame sequences with V and J called but not all clones. Of the missing ones, under half trace to an unresolved V gene in checked studies; the others have no known cause. The sample has approximately 190,000 clones on record. The ten largest clonotypes hold under 2.5% of the sample. The specimen sequenced was blood. These receptors came from a woman aged 25-40 years in good health.

The rearrangement uses TRBV7-9 and TRBJ2-7; the match to TRBD1 covers 7 bases. The CDR3 length is 14 residues. V was pared by 5 bases and J by 2 bases, with 6 bases of the junction left unmatched. The germline gives CDR1 SEHNR, CDR2 FQNEAQ (reference sequence). CDR3 residues: CASSMDRTPYEQYF. Here the CDR3 DNA reads TGTGCCAGCAGCATGGACAGGACCCCCTACGAGCAGTACTTC.

The chain joins TRBV7-2 to TRBJ1-5, with 9 positions matching TRBD1. This CDR3 has 15 amino acids. Germline V lookup: CDR1 SGHTA, CDR2 FQGNSA. J gave up 5 bases and V 4 bases, and 6 bases lay outside the gene matches. The CDR3 DNA reads as TGTGCCAGCAGCTCCCCGGACAGGGGCTATCAGCCCCAGCATTTT. Translated: CASSSPDRGYQPQHF.

The CDR3 reads CASSHPNTEAFF. CDR3 DNA: TGTGCCAGCAGTCACCCGAACACTGAAGCTTTCTTT. The V gene is TRBV12-3 or TRBV12-4, the J gene TRBJ1-1; D is unclear. The CDR3 is 12 residues long. Trimming removed 5 bases from V and 1 base from J, with 5 bases in between.

The chain recombines TRBV27 with TRBJ2-7; the match to TRBD2 covers 7 bases. V lost 0 bases to trimming and J lost 0 bases; unmatched junction nucleotides: 5. This CDR3 comprises 16 residues. Germline loops: CDR1 MNHEY, CDR2 SMNVEV (reference sequence). This CDR3 reads CASSLSGRSSSYEQYF. Written as DNA, the CDR3 is TGTGCCAGCAGTTTATCCGGGAGGAGTAGCTCCTACGAGCAGTACTTC.

The rearrangement links TRBV28 to TRBJ2-4; D call uncertain. The germline gives CDR1 MDHEN, CDR2 SYDVKM. Trimming pared 6 bases from V and 0 bases from J, leaving 12 bases between. This CDR3 has 15 residues. Here the CDR3 reads CASSIRGAAKNIQYF. Here the CDR3 DNA reads TGTGCCAGCAGCATTAGAGGTGCAGCCAAAAACATTCAGTACTTC.

This chain links TRBV5-6 with TRBJ2-7; tentatively, D is TRBD1 (6 bases). Germline CDR1 SGHDT, CDR2 YYEEEE. This CDR3 is built from 14 residues. V gave up 0 bases and J gave up 4 bases, with 11 bases separating them. The CDR3: CASSLDRTEYEQYF. The CDR3, as DNA: TGTGCCAGCAGCTTGGACAGGACAGAATACGAGCAGTACTTC.

The chain has TRBV11-3 and TRBJ2-7, with 7 bases identical to TRBD1. The CDR3 has 14 residues. V lost 5 bases to trimming and J lost 2 bases; unmatched junction nucleotides: 6. The germline V gene has CDR1 SGHNT and CDR2 YENEEA. DNA for the CDR3: TGTGCCAGCAGCCCCGGGACAGCCACCTACGAGCAGTACTTC. It specifies CASSPGTATYEQYF. Together with reference TRBV11-3 and TRBJ2-7, the CDR3 gives the full variable domain: EAGVVQSPRYKIIEKKQPVAFWCNPISGHNTLYWYLQNLGQGPELLIRYENEEAVDDSQLPKDRFSAERLKGVDSTLKIQPAELGDSAVYLCASSPGTATYEQYFGPGTRLTVT.

This chain links TRBV19 with TRBJ1-1; D unresolved. The germline V gene has CDR1 LNHDA and CDR2 SQIVND (reference sequence). The CDR3 has 14 residues. V was trimmed by 0 bases and J by 6 bases, leaving 11 bases between them. DNA for the CDR3: TGTGCCAGTAGTATAGATCCGGGAACCCCTGAAGCTTTCTTT. It specifies CASSIDPGTPEAFF.

J is TRBJ1-1 and V is TRBV7-9; tentative D call: TRBD1 (5 bases). The CDR3 length is 14 residues. In germline, CDR1 is SEHNR, CDR2 FQNEAQ (reference sequence). The V gene lost 7 bases and the J gene lost 8 bases, with 20 bases spanning the gap. The CDR3 loop is CASILSGGFSEAFF. The CDR3 DNA reads TGTGCCAGCATCCTCTCGGGGGGGTTCTCCGAAGCTTTCTTT.

This chain connects TRBV18 to TRBJ1-1; D is uncertain. CDR3 length: 15 amino acids. CDR1 is KGHSH, CDR2 LQKENI, per germline. V shed 2 bases and J shed 1 base, with 11 bases lying between them. CDR3 amino acids: CASSPSGGPNTEAFF. The CDR3 DNA reads as TGTGCCAGCTCACCATCGGGTGGCCCGAACACTGAAGCTTTCTTT.

The J gene is TRBJ2-7, the V gene TRBV5-1; D ambiguous. Germline loops: CDR1 SGHRS, CDR2 YFSETQ. This CDR3 is built from 15 residues. Trimming shortened V by 2 bases and J by 1 base, and 13 bases separated the two germline ends. CDR3 protein: CASSFSPGGSYEQYF. The CDR3 DNA reads as TGCGCCAGCAGCTTTAGCCCTGGCGGTTCCTACGAGCAGTACTTC.

CDR3 in DNA: TGTGCCAGCAGCGGGGGATTTGTGGGGAACACTGAAGCTTTCTTT. Its translation: CASSGGFVGNTEAFF. The V and J genes are TRBV7-9 and TRBJ1-1; D possibly corresponds to TRBD1 (5 bases). Germline CDR1 SEHNR, CDR2 FQNEAQ (reference sequence). The CDR3 runs 15 residues. V was clipped by 5 bases and J by 1 base, with 14 bases between them.

The V gene is TRBV25-1, the J gene TRBJ2-7; tentatively, D is TRBD2 (6 bases). V lost 7 bases and J lost 7, with 11 bases in between. The germline V gene encodes CDR1 MGHDK and CDR2 SYGVNS. The CDR3 is 11 residues long. CDR3 nucleotides: TGTGCCAGCAACGAAGGAGGGGAGCAGTACTTC. The encoded protein is CASNEGGEQYF.

This rearrangement joins TRBV28 to TRBJ1-1; TRBD1 might be the D (6 bases). Germline V lookup: CDR1 MDHEN, CDR2 SYDVKM. The CDR3 is 15 residues long. Trimming removed 2 bases from V and 5 bases from J, with 15 bases in between. The CDR3 reads CASSLTRGQRTEAFF. CDR3 DNA sequence: TGTGCCAGCAGTTTAACCAGGGGCCAGAGGACTGAAGCTTTCTTT.

The CDR3 here is CATYRSTGGYGYTF. CDR3 sequence (DNA): TGTGCCACTTATAGAAGCACAGGGGGCTATGGCTACACCTTC. The chain is built from TRBV28 and TRBJ1-2; 8 bases map to TRBD1. The CDR3 runs to 14 residues. CDR1 MDHEN and CDR2 SYDVKM come from the germline V gene. The V segment lost 10 bases and the J segment 4 bases; nucleotides outside the gene matches: 11.

The V gene is TRBV11-2, the J gene TRBJ1-1; TRBD1 aligns across 10 bases. The CDR3 totals 14 residues. V lost 6 bases and J lost 5; bases outside the gene matches: 6. Germline CDR1 is SGHAT and CDR2 is FQNNGV. The DNA of the CDR3 is TGTGCCAGCAGACCGGGACAGGGGTGGACTGAAGCTTTCTTT. It yields the protein CASRPGQGWTEAFF.

The rearrangement uses TRBV27 and TRBJ1-2, with D maybe TRBD1 (5 bases). This CDR3 has 13 residues. The germline CDR1 and CDR2 sequences are MNHEY and SMNVEV (reference sequence). The V end lost 5 bases, the J end lost 0 bases, and 7 bases lay between the germline ends. The CDR3 DNA reads TGTGCCAGCAGTAGGGGCACTAACTATGGCTACACCTTC. It translates to CASSRGTNYGYTF.

The chain combines TRBV27 with TRBJ1-2; 11 positions agree with TRBD1. Germline loops: CDR1 MNHEY, CDR2 SMNVEV (reference sequence). This CDR3 has 15 residues. The trim removed 6 bases at V and 7 bases at J, leaving 10 bases unmatched. The CDR3 DNA is TGTGCCAGCAGCTGGACAGGGGGCAGGAGAGGTGGCTACACCTTC. Translating gives CASSWTGGRRGGYTF.

The chain carries TRBV14 and TRBJ2-7; 15 positions match TRBD2. The V and J ends lost 5 bases and 5 bases, in that order; junction bases with no gene match: 7. The germline V gene has CDR1 SGHDN and CDR2 FVKESK. The CDR3 has 16 amino acids. CDR3 sequence: CASSGRTSGGAHEQYF. CDR3 DNA sequence: TGTGCCAGCAGCGGTCGGACTAGCGGGGGGGCCCACGAGCAGTACTTC.

This chain links TRBV9 with TRBJ2-3; TRBD2 agrees at 8 bases. Germline CDR1 is SGDLS and CDR2 is YYNGEE. The CDR3 contains 16 residues. J was trimmed by 3 bases and V by 0 bases; bases with no gene match: 6. CDR3 protein: CASSVAGGLGTDTQYF. CDR3 nucleotides: TGTGCCAGCAGCGTAGCGGGGGGGCTCGGGACAGATACGCAGTATTTT.

The chain couples TRBV24-1 to TRBJ2-7; D remains ambiguous. In germline, CDR1 is KGHDR, CDR2 SFDVKD. The CDR3 has 11 amino acids. V lost 5 bases and J 3 bases, leaving 4 bases between the germline ends. Here the CDR3 reads CATSADYEQYF. Here the CDR3 DNA reads TGTGCCACCAGTGCTGACTACGAGCAGTACTTC.

This chain connects TRBV5-1 to TRBJ2-7, with 7 bases aligning to TRBD1. The CDR3 runs 12 residues. The germline CDR1 and CDR2 sequences are SGHRS and YFSETQ. The J segment lost 7 bases and the V segment lost 2 bases, leaving 3 bases of the junction unmatched. The CDR3 DNA follows: TGCGCCAGCAGCTTCGGGACAGAAGAGCAGTACTTC. This encodes CASSFGTEEQYF.